The 20 T cell receptor beta chains presented below share a single source sample, sequenced in a study of blood T cells in healthy people across ages. PCR was performed a second time for roughly 7 to 11 cycles using a sample-barcoded 5' primer and a J-beta primer mix. TCRdb analysed the 5' RACE reads with MiXCR anew, one entry per CDR3 protein. Of around 1,000,000 distinct CDR3 sequences listed, roughly a quarter were seen once; the top ten hold approximately 0.75%. These records were also assigned to another study, of T cells of mothers and their children.

Sequenced sample: blood. The source is a girl aged 2-9 years in good health.

The chain has TRBV7-9 and TRBJ1-4, with a possible D match to TRBD1 (5 bases). Per the germline V gene, CDR1 is SEHNR and CDR2 is FQNEAQ (reference sequence). This CDR3 region has 15 residues. The ends were cut back, 4 bases at V and 6 bases at J, with 15 bases in the middle. The CDR3 loop reads CASSSRDPGDEKLFF. Here the CDR3 DNA reads TGTGCCAGCAGCTCCCGGGACCCGGGGGATGAAAAACTGTTTTTT. The whole variable domain, filled in from reference TRBV7-9 and TRBJ1-4, reads DTGVSQNPRHKITKRGQNVTFRCDPISEHNRLYWYRQTLGQGPEFLTYFQNEAQLEKSRLLSDRFSAERPKGSFSTLEIQRTEQGDSAMYLCASSSRDPGDEKLFFGSGTQLSVL.

This clonotype was seen a handful of times. The chain employs TRBV7-9 and TRBJ2-5; D remains unclear. The J call is doubtful: the DNA matches TRBJ2-7 better. The CDR3 length is 15 residues. CDR1 and CDR2 (germline): SEHNR, FQNEAQ (reference sequence). CDR3 DNA sequence: TGTGCCAGCAGCTTAGGTGTCGGAGCGTTGTACGAGCAGTACTTC. Protein sequence: CASSLGVGALYEQYF.

The V call is TRBV9, the J call TRBJ2-3; no clear D gene. V lost 0 bases and J lost 5, with 10 bases in between. The CDR3 runs to 14 residues. Germline CDR1 reads SGDLS; CDR2 reads YYNGEE. The CDR3 loop is CASSVGGSGDTQYF. DNA of the CDR3: TGTGCCAGCAGCGTAGGGGGTTCCGGAGATACGCAGTATTTT.

This clonotype was detected a few times. A junction end diverges from the germline sequence, so it may reflect a read error. This sequence joins TRBV15 and TRBJ2-5; D is uncertain. CDR1 is LNHNV, CDR2 YYDKDF, per germline (reference sequence). CDR3 length: 13 amino acids. CDR3 region: CATSRVERETRYF. The DNA for the CDR3 is TGTGCCACCAGCAGGGTGGAGAGAGAGACCCGGTACTTC.

The chain recombines TRBV3-1 with TRBJ2-4; D remains unclear. Trimming took 3 bases from V and 0 from J, leaving 9 bases between them. In germline, CDR1 is LGHDT, CDR2 YNNKEL (reference sequence). The CDR3 runs to 15 residues. In DNA, the CDR3 is TGTGCCAGCAGCCACACGACACTAGCCAAAAACATTCAGTACTTC. Residues: CASSHTTLAKNIQYF.

V is TRBV28 and J is TRBJ1-4; 8 positions match TRBD1. Germline-derived CDR1 and CDR2 are MDHEN and SYDVKM. CDR3 size: 15 residues. With V trimmed by 2 bases and J by 5 bases, 4 bases remained unmatched. Here the CDR3 DNA reads TGTGCCAGCAGTTTAGCGGGACAGGAAAATGAAAAACTGTTTTTT. Translation: CASSLAGQENEKLFF. The whole variable domain, filled in from reference TRBV28 and TRBJ1-4, reads DVKVTQSSRYLVKRTGEKVFLECVQDMDHENMFWYRQDPGLGLRLIYFSYDVKMKEKGDIPEGYSVSREKKERFSLILESASTNQTSMYLCASSLAGQENEKLFFGSGTQLSVL.

A few counts support this clonotype. This chain connects TRBV7-2 to TRBJ2-7, with D perhaps being TRBD1 or TRBD2 (5 bases each). The DNA end favors TRBJ2-1, so the J call may be wrong. The germline CDR1 and CDR2 sequences are SGHTA and FQGNSA. There are 12 residues in the CDR3. CDR3 in DNA: TGTGCCAGCAGCCATTCCGGGACCCAGCAGTTCTTC. Protein sequence: CASSHSGTQQFF.

CDR3 protein: CASTKDRAEAQYF. Here the CDR3 DNA reads TGTGCCAGCACAAAGGACAGGGCCGAGGCCCAGTACTTC. This chain joins TRBV11-2 and TRBJ2-5, with 8 nucleotides matching TRBD1. Looked up from germline, CDR1 is SGHAT and CDR2 is FQNNGV. Trimming at V came to 7 bases and at J to 9 bases, leaving 10 bases not matched to a gene. This CDR3 comprises 13 residues.

The chain recombines TRBV29-1 with TRBJ2-5; maybe TRBD1 (6 bases). The germline gives CDR1 SQVTM, CDR2 ANQGSEA. This CDR3 has 14 amino acids. Deletions cut 4 bases from V and 5 bases from J, with 17 bases between. CDR3 coding DNA: TGCAGCGTTGGCCACAGGGTTGGGCCGGAGACCCAGTACTTC. Translating gives CSVGHRVGPETQYF.

This clonotype was seen a few times. The chain combines TRBV7-3 with TRBJ2-6, with TRBD1 as a possible D gene (6 bases). V was shortened by 5 bases and J by 4 bases, with 9 bases between the two germline ends. Per the germline V gene, CDR1 is SGHTA and CDR2 is FQGTGA. This CDR3 is built from 14 residues. The CDR3 loop reads CASSEGVGANVLTF. The CDR3 DNA reads as TGTGCCAGCAGCGAGGGGGTGGGGGCCAACGTCCTGACTTTC.

The J gene is TRBJ2-2, the V gene TRBV6-1; D is perhaps TRBD1 (6 bases). The length of the CDR3 is 14 residues. Germline lookup yields CDR1 MNHNS and CDR2 SASEGT. V lost 2 bases, J lost 4 bases, and 8 bases lay in between. CDR3 in DNA: TGTGCCAGCAGTGAACAGGGGATCACCGGGGAGCTGTTTTTT. Protein product: CASSEQGITGELFF.

This clonotype was recorded a few times. J is TRBJ2-7 and V is TRBV20-1; D ambiguous. The CDR3 covers 15 residues. From germline, CDR1 is DFQATT and CDR2 SNEGSKA (reference sequence). V lost 6 bases, J lost 7 bases, and 25 bases lay in between. This CDR3 is CSANASVSRWEEQYF. CDR3 in DNA: TGCAGTGCCAACGCCAGCGTGAGCCGATGGGAAGAGCAGTACTTC.

This clonotype was seen more than once but under ten times. The rearrangement joins TRBV12-3 or TRBV12-4 to TRBJ1-1; D unclear. V was pared by 3 bases and J by 4 bases, with 9 bases between. CDR3 length equals 13 residues. The CDR3 sequence is CASSLVTATEAFF. CDR3 coding DNA: TGTGCCAGCAGTTTGGTAACAGCCACTGAAGCTTTCTTT.

The rearrangement joins TRBV11-1 to TRBJ2-2; D may be TRBD2 (5 bases). The V end was cut by 3 bases, the J end by 6 bases, with 8 bases between. This CDR3 has 13 amino acids. Per the germline V gene, CDR1 is SGHAT and CDR2 is FQDESV (reference sequence). CDR3 residues: CASSLRDSGELFF. The CDR3 bases are TGTGCCAGCAGCTTGAGGGATTCCGGGGAGCTGTTTTTT. The whole variable domain, filled in from reference TRBV11-1 and TRBJ2-2, reads EAEVAQSPRYKITEKSQAVAFWCDPISGHATLYWYRQILGQGPELLVQFQDESVVDDSQLPKDRFSAERLKGVDSTLKIQPAELGDSAMYLCASSLRDSGELFFGEGSRLTVL.

This clonotype turned up a few times. The V gene is TRBV11-3, the J gene TRBJ2-5; no reliable D call. The J call may be wrong; the DNA end is better matched by TRBJ2-7. The CDR3 runs 11 residues. Germline V CDR1 and CDR2: SGHNT, YENEEA. CDR3 bases: TGTGCCAGCAGCTGGGCGAACGAGCAGTACTTC. As protein: CASSWANEQYF.

The chain employs TRBV7-8 and TRBJ1-1; D possibly corresponds to TRBD1 (5 bases). This CDR3 has 13 amino acids. Trimming cost V 1 base and J 6 bases, with 9 bases left between them. Germline-derived CDR1 and CDR2 are SGHVS and FQNEAQ. The CDR3 sequence: CASSLVRGAEAFF. CDR3 bases: TGTGCCAGCAGCTTAGTGAGGGGAGCTGAAGCTTTCTTT. The full variable domain, its missing parts supplied by reference TRBV7-8 and TRBJ1-1, is GAGVSQSPRYKVAKRGQDVALRCDPISGHVSLFWYQQALGQGPEFLTYFQNEAQLDKSGLPSDRFFAERPEGSVSTLKIQRTQQEDSAVYLCASSLVRGAEAFFGQGTRLTVV.

This clonotype was seen a handful of times. Written as DNA, the CDR3 is TGTGCCAGCAGTATCGACCGGGACAGGGTTTCCTACGAGCAGTACTTC. Translated, it gives CASSIDRDRVSYEQYF. This sequence joins TRBV27 and TRBJ2-7, with 9 nucleotides matching TRBD1. Germline CDR1 MNHEY, CDR2 SMNVEV (reference sequence). The ends lost 5 bases at V and 1 base at J; junction bases unmatched: 9. The CDR3 covers 16 residues.

This clonotype has more than one count but fewer than ten. The chain has TRBV28 and TRBJ2-4; D unclear. The CDR3 consists of 11 residues. CDR1 is MDHEN, CDR2 SYDVKM, per germline. With 4 bases removed from V and 7 bases from J, the gap between germline ends came to 5 bases. The CDR3 DNA is TGTGCCAGCAGTTGGAATAACATTCAGTACTTC. Its protein is CASSWNNIQYF.

The chain couples TRBV29-1 to TRBJ1-2; 9 bases are shared with TRBD1. Per germline, CDR1 SQVTM and CDR2 ANQGSEA. The CDR3 has 15 amino acids. Losses at the gene ends were 7 bases for V and 0 bases for J; bases not matched to a gene: 9. This CDR3 reads CSASRDRASNYGYTF. In DNA form, the CDR3 reads TGCAGCGCTTCCCGGGACAGGGCTTCTAACTATGGCTACACCTTC.

The rearrangement uses TRBV27 and TRBJ1-1; perhaps TRBD1 as D (5 bases). CDR3 length equals 11 residues. Germline values: CDR1 MNHEY, CDR2 SMNVEV (reference sequence). Between the trimmed V and J ends, which lost 6 bases and 3 bases, there was a span of 5 bases. The CDR3: CASRTDTEAFF. CDR3 DNA: TGTGCCAGCAGGACAGACACTGAAGCTTTCTTT.